These T cell receptor beta chains were read from a single sample in a study of early T cells in non-severe SARS-CoV-2 infection. MiXCR, applied by TCRdb to the 5' RACE reads, yields one record per CDR3 protein. The sample lists about 58,000 distinct CDR3 sequences, around 12% seen once, with over 3% in the top ten. The sequenced sample was whole blood. All receptors come from an adult who was a healthcare worker with PCR-confirmed SARS-CoV-2 infection or an uninfected control (not recorded which). Each CDR3 is given with its conserved first and last residue. D genes are given only for firm matches. A clone size is listed for some rows: how often the clone was seen (once, few, many), or a class if it is expanded.

few TRBJ1-2 . TRBV6-5 CASSYSDNYGYTF TGTGCCAGCAGTTACTCCGACAACTATGGCTACACCTTC
many TRBJ2-1 TRBD1 TRBV15 CATSSTGESYNEQFF TGTGCCACCAGCAGTACAGGGGAATCCTACAATGAGCAGTTCTTC
large TRBJ2-7 TRBD1 TRBV9 CASSVKPGQVNPYEQYF TGTGCCAGCAGCGTCAAACCCGGACAGGTAAATCCCTACGAGCAGTACTTC
few TRBJ2-1 . TRBV28 CASSLFGNGYNEQFF TGTGCCAGCAGTTTATTCGGGAACGGATACAATGAGCAGTTCTTC
many TRBJ2-7 TRBD2 TRBV7-6 CASSLGTSPTQYF TGTGCCAGCAGCTTGGGGACTAGTCCAACTCAGTACTTC
few TRBJ2-7 TRBD2 TRBV5-1 CASSPLAGPHEQYF TGCGCCAGCAGCCCCCTAGCGGGGCCTCACGAGCAGTACTTC
. TRBJ2-7 . TRBV3-1 CASSQLGLNPTGGQYF TGTGCCAGCAGCCAACTGGGACTTAACCCAACTGGCGGGCAGTACTTC
. TRBJ2-6 TRBD2 TRBV28 CASSPGGSGANVLTF TGTGCCAGCAGTCCGGGGGGATCTGGGGCCAACGTCCTGACTTTC
many TRBJ2-7 . TRBV28 CASSTQGGGKEQYF TGTGCCAGCAGTACCCAGGGAGGGGGCAAGGAGCAGTACTTC
. TRBJ2-3 TRBD1 TRBV7-3 CASSKRQGTDTQYF TGTGCCAGCAGCAAGAGACAGGGGACAGATACGCAGTATTTT
few TRBJ2-3 TRBD2 TRBV20-1 CSVRREGLTDTQYF TGCAGTGTGCGGCGGGAGGGCCTGACAGATACGCAGTATTTT
few TRBJ2-1 . TRBV5-1 CASSFPDTYNEQFF TGCGCCAGCAGCTTTCCGGACACGTACAATGAGCAGTTCTTC
many TRBJ2-7 . TRBV2 CASGLTGTVPYEQYF TGTGCCAGCGGGCTTACCGGGACGGTTCCCTACGAGCAGTACTTC
. TRBJ2-1 TRBD2 TRBV3-1 CASSQAWGGNEQFF TGTGCCAGCAGCCAAGCCTGGGGGGGCAATGAGCAGTTCTTC
. TRBJ2-1 TRBD2 TRBV18 CASSPPKAGGYNEQFF TGTGCCAGCTCACCACCAAAAGCGGGAGGGTACAATGAGCAGTTCTTC
many TRBJ2-6 TRBD1 TRBV13 CASSDRVGSGANVLTF TGTGCCAGCAGCGACAGGGTAGGCTCTGGGGCCAACGTCCTGACTTTC
many TRBJ2-5 . TRBV7-6 CASSLESGHQETQYF TGTGCCAGCAGCTTAGAGAGCGGTCACCAAGAGACCCAGTACTTC
few TRBJ2-5 . TRBV5-1 CASRSPLDQETQYF TGCGCCAGCAGAAGTCCACTAGACCAAGAGACCCAGTACTTC
many TRBJ2-3 TRBD1 TRBV27 CASSLSVGTGGHTDTQYF TGTGCCAGCAGTTTATCGGTGGGGACAGGGGGGCACACAGATACGCAGTATTTT
. TRBJ2-7 TRBD2 TRBV27 CASSLSAGGPSYEQYF TGTGCCAGCAGTTTATCTGCGGGAGGGCCTTCCTACGAGCAGTACTTC
. TRBJ2-1 TRBD1 TRBV19 CASSVGRPKWGQGVQDEQFF TGTGCCAGTAGTGTCGGACGTCCAAAGTGGGGACAGGGGGTTCAGGATGAGCAGTTCTTC
. TRBJ2-2 TRBD1 TRBV20-1 CSARKGTGGTGELFF TGCAGTGCTAGAAAGGGCACAGGGGGCACCGGGGAGCTGTTTTTT
. TRBJ2-2 . TRBV9 CASSARGTTNTGELFF TGTGCCAGCAGCGCACGGGGGACAACGAACACCGGGGAGCTGTTTTTT
. TRBJ2-1 TRBD2 TRBV7-2 CASSFNLAGANEQFF TGTGCCAGCAGCTTTAACTTAGCGGGAGCCAATGAGCAGTTCTTC
. TRBJ2-7 TRBD1 TRBV3-1 CASSQDLIGTGGYEQYF TGTGCCAGCAGCCAAGATCTAATAGGGACAGGGGGATACGAGCAGTACTTC
many TRBJ2-5 TRBD2 TRBV7-7 CASSLSTSGSETQYF TGTGCCAGCAGCTTGTCGACTAGCGGGAGTGAGACCCAGTACTTC
. TRBJ1-2 TRBD1 TRBV5-5 CASRARTGQGKGYTF TGTGCCAGCAGGGCCCGTACGGGACAGGGAAAAGGCTACACCTTC
many TRBJ1-4 . TRBV6-1 CASRPTANEKLFF TGTGCCAGCAGACCGACAGCTAATGAAAAACTGTTTTTT
many TRBJ2-7 . TRBV11-2 CASSLNAGPYEQYF TGTGCCAGCAGCTTAAACGCGGGACCCTACGAGCAGTACTTC
. TRBJ2-1 TRBD1 TRBV27 CASSWDRSLWQFF TGTGCCAGCAGTTGGGACAGGTCTCTCTGGCAGTTCTTC
many TRBJ2-7 . TRBV7-9 CASSLDNGLGGEDF TGTGCCAGCAGCTTAGATAACGGGCTCGGGGGCGAGGACTTC
few TRBJ1-6 . TRBV20-1 CSALGGSGKGSYNSPLHF TGCAGTGCTTTAGGAGGGTCAGGGAAGGGCTCCTATAATTCACCCCTCCACTTT
many TRBJ2-5 TRBD2 TRBV20-1 CSASELADRGRETQYF TGCAGTGCTAGCGAACTAGCGGACAGAGGACGAGAGACCCAGTACTTC
. TRBJ2-1 . TRBV4-1 CASSHGMRARSSYNEQFF TGCGCCAGCAGCCATGGTATGAGGGCCAGGAGCTCCTACAATGAGCAGTTCTTC
many TRBJ1-5 TRBD1 TRBV2 CASRRQGGNQPQHF TGTGCCAGCAGAAGACAGGGTGGCAATCAGCCCCAGCATTTT
few TRBJ2-7 . TRBV2 CASSAEMTSYEQYF TGTGCCAGCAGTGCGGAGATGACCTCCTACGAGCAGTACTTC
. TRBJ2-3 TRBD2 TRBV7-6 CASSLASGGSTDTQYF TGTGCCAGCAGCTTAGCTAGCGGGGGTAGCACAGATACGCAGTATTTT
few TRBJ2-7 TRBD1 TRBV6-6 CASSYGTGVKSAEQYF TGTGCCAGCAGTTATGGAACAGGGGTAAAATCTGCCGAGCAGTACTTC
many TRBJ1-1 . TRBV14 CASSQGLWTEAFF TGTGCCAGCAGCCAGGGGCTTTGGACTGAAGCTTTCTTT
few TRBJ1-1 . TRBV12-3/TRBV12-4 CASSLGPKNTEAFF TGTGCCAGCAGTTTAGGTCCCAAGAACACTGAAGCTTTCTTT
many TRBJ2-1 TRBD2 TRBV2 CASNPAGIYNEQFF TGTGCCAGCAATCCAGCGGGGATTTACAATGAGCAGTTCTTC
many TRBJ2-6 . TRBV11-3 CASSRKSSGANVLTF TGTGCCAGCAGCCGAAAAAGCTCTGGGGCCAACGTCCTGACTTTC
. TRBJ2-5 TRBD2 TRBV6-6 CASSSFSGRASGETQYF TGTGCCAGCAGTTCCTTCAGCGGGAGGGCCAGCGGGGAGACCCAGTACTTC
. TRBJ2-7 . TRBV28 CASSADGGYEQYF TGTGCCAGCAGTGCGGACGGGGGCTACGAGCAGTACTTC
. TRBJ2-3 . TRBV13 CASSLRSLDTQYF TGTGCCAGCAGCCTCCGGAGTTTAGATACGCAGTATTTT
. TRBJ2-1 . TRBV4-2 CASSQVPWGTLGYNEQFF TGTGCCAGCAGCCAAGTGCCGTGGGGGACCCTAGGATACAATGAGCAGTTCTTC
many TRBJ2-1 TRBD1 TRBV12-3/TRBV12-4 CASSRQGEQFF TGTGCCAGCAGTCGACAGGGAGAGCAGTTCTTC
many TRBJ2-3 TRBD2 TRBV27 CASSLYSGRRSDTQYF TGTGCCAGCAGTTTATACAGCGGGAGAAGATCAGATACGCAGTATTTT
few TRBJ2-4 TRBD2 TRBV11-2 CASSLGLAGQAKNIQYF TGTGCCAGCAGCTTAGGACTAGCGGGACAAGCCAAAAACATTCAGTACTTC